The rows below give T cell receptor beta chains drawn from one sample of a study of blood T cell repertoires in COVID-19. Profiled with immunoSEQ multiplex PCR; TCRdb holds only in-frame clones, not every one. The repertoire holds about 120,000 clones, with 75% to 80% as singletons. Sequencing was done on a sample of peripheral blood. The receptors here all came from a woman of 80 years or more with active or convalescent COVID-19. The CDR3 runs from the conserved cysteine through the conserved F or W. Clone sizes are given selectively: once, few, many, or a class where the clone is expanded.

V gene,J gene,clone size,CDR3 protein
TRBV3-1/TRBV3-2,TRBJ2-1,.,CASSQVASRNEQFF
TRBV7-9,TRBJ1-4,.,CASSLNRVAEKLFF
TRBV29-1,TRBJ1-3,.,CSVIRDSSGNTIYF
TRBV28,TRBJ1-2,few,CASISGQRDGYTF
TRBV20-1,TRBJ2-5,.,CSASFAGGPGETQYF
TRBV9,TRBJ2-7,.,CASSVVSGNLYEQYF
TRBV7-6,TRBJ1-6,.,CASSRDRAHSPLHF
TRBV18,TRBJ1-5,.,CASQAQGSNQPQHF
TRBV3-1/TRBV3-2,TRBJ2-5,few,CASSPGVMATDEETQYF
TRBV7-8,TRBJ1-5,.,CASDPGTFPREPQHF
TRBV18,TRBJ2-1,.,CASSPPSGRALNEQFF
TRBV5-1,TRBJ2-5,.,CASSLAQPQETQYF
TRBV11-3,TRBJ1-3,few,CASSLLTGVSGNTIYF
TRBV6-1,TRBJ2-7,.,CASSEGGTRWEQYF
TRBV28,TRBJ2-2,.,CASSGGGRYTGELFF
TRBV2,TRBJ1-3,.,CASSRGFSSGNTIYF
TRBV27,TRBJ2-2,few,CASSLRGRTTGELFF
TRBV6-1,TRBJ1-2,.,CASSDRDDGYTF
TRBV5-4,TRBJ2-1,.,CASRRELAEDLEFF
TRBV11-2,TRBJ1-2,once,CASSFGTGGDGYTF
TRBV5-1,TRBJ2-3,.,CASSLQESTDTQYF
TRBV19,TRBJ1-2,.,CASSMGQVYGYTF
TRBV12-3/TRBV12-4,TRBJ2-5,.,CASSTRETQYF
TRBV28,TRBJ2-3,.,CAVAQFSTDTQYF
TRBV28,TRBJ1-5,.,CASSLIITGDSNQPQHF
TRBV5-1,TRBJ2-2,few,CASKAGGPLTGELFF
TRBV2,TRBJ2-5,.,CASSDSGQGQETQYF